The 9 T cell receptor beta chains given below trace back to one sample, sequenced in a study of T cell responses to AZD1222 COVID-19 vaccine. Produced via immunoSEQ multiplex PCR; TCRdb's table is partial and in-frame only. Among roughly 120,000 clones listed, approximately 92% were seen once. Sequenced material: peripheral blood, taken 28 days after the second AZD1222 dose. The receptors were sampled from an adult who received the AZD1222 COVID-19 vaccine.

The chain recombines TRBV6-5 with TRBJ1-2; unclear D gene. Germline V gene sequence: CDR1 MNHEY, CDR2 SVGAGI. The CDR3 covers 13 residues. V was cut by 5 bases and J by 2 bases, with 9 bases left in between. CDR3 sequence: CASSIEVNYGYTF. Here the CDR3 DNA reads TGTGCCAGCAGTATCGAGGTAAACTATGGCTACACCTTC.

In its sample, this clone was seen once. The chain combines TRBV11-3 with TRBJ2-3; 7 nucleotides match TRBD2. CDR3 length: 16 residues. J lost 1 base, V lost 3 bases, and 7 bases had no gene match. Looked up from germline, CDR1 is SGHNT and CDR2 is YENEEA. In nucleotides, the CDR3 is TGTGCCAGCAGCTTCTTCCGGAGCGGGGGCACAGATACGCAGTATTTT. It translates to CASSFFRSGGTDTQYF.

This rearrangement joins TRBV5-4 to TRBJ1-1; maybe TRBD1 (6 bases). Germline values: CDR1 SGHNT, CDR2 YYREEE (reference sequence). The CDR3 has 13 residues. Trimming took 0 bases from V and 9 from J, leaving 12 bases between them. In DNA form, the CDR3 reads TGTGCCAGCAGCTTGGGGGGGGCCGAAAAAGCTTTCTTT. Amino acids: CASSLGGAEKAFF. The full variable domain, completed using reference TRBV5-4 and TRBJ1-1, is ETGVTQSPTHLIKTRGQQVTLRCSSQSGHNTVSWYQQALGQGPQFIFQYYREEENGRGNFPPRFSGLQFPNYSSELNVNALELDDSALYLCASSLGGAEKAFFGQGTRLTVV.

The chain couples TRBV28 to TRBJ1-1; D is possibly TRBD1 (6 bases). Trimming took off 6 bases at V and 4 bases at J, with 12 bases between the two ends. There are 13 residues in the CDR3. Germline V CDR1 and CDR2: MDHEN, SYDVKM. The chain's CDR3 is CASREGGSTEAFF. For the CDR3, the DNA is TGTGCCAGCAGGGAGGGGGGAAGCACTGAAGCTTTCTTT.

V and J are TRBV3-1 (or the pseudogene TRBV3-2) and TRBJ1-5; D is unresolved. V was trimmed by 4 bases and J by 3 bases, leaving 7 bases between them. There are 13 residues in the CDR3. Germline-derived CDR1 and CDR2 are LGHDT and YNNKEL (reference sequence). CDR3 bases: TGTGCCAGCAGCCGGGTCCTCAATCAGCCCCAGCATTTT. Translating it yields CASSRVLNQPQHF.

The rearrangement uses TRBV13 and TRBJ2-7; 8 nucleotides agree with TRBD2. The CDR3 is 14 amino acids. Germline V gene lookup returns CDR1 PRHDT and CDR2 FYEKMQ (reference sequence). The J segment lost 0 bases and the V segment lost 5 bases, leaving 3 bases of the junction unmatched. CDR3 in amino acids: CASSAGGLSYEQYF. CDR3 sequence (DNA): TGTGCCAGCAGCGCGGGGGGCCTCTCCTACGAGCAGTACTTC.

The chain joins TRBV5-1 to TRBJ2-1; D unclear. Between the trimmed V and J ends, which lost 0 bases and 2 bases, there was a span of 9 bases. Germline-derived CDR1 and CDR2 are SGHRS and YFSETQ. The CDR3 totals 15 residues. The CDR3, as DNA: TGCGCCAGCAGCTTGGTGCGGAGTACCTACAATGAGCAGTTCTTC. Protein sequence: CASSLVRSTYNEQFF. The whole variable domain, filled in from reference TRBV5-1 and TRBJ2-1, reads KAGVTQTPRYLIKTRGQQVTLSCSPISGHRSVSWYQQTPGQGLQFLFEYFSETQRNKGNFPGRFSGRQFSNSRSEMNVSTLELGDSALYLCASSLVRSTYNEQFFGPGTRLTVL.

The chain joins TRBV5-6 to TRBJ2-3, with D unclear. V lost 4 bases and J 7 bases, leaving 22 bases between the germline ends. The CDR3 consists of 16 residues. Germline V gene sequence: CDR1 SGHDT, CDR2 YYEEEE. CDR3 region: CASSPRPIAVANTQYF. The CDR3 DNA is TGTGCCAGCAGCCCACGCCCAATCGCGGTCGCGAATACGCAGTATTTT.

In DNA, the CDR3 is TGCGCCAGCAGCTCACAGGATAATTCACCCCTCCACTTT. It specifies CASSSQDNSPLHF. The chain recombines TRBV5-1 with TRBJ1-6; D perhaps matches TRBD1 (5 bases). Germline-derived CDR1 and CDR2 are SGHRS and YFSETQ. V lost 3 bases and J lost 5, with 6 bases in between. This CDR3 is 13 amino acids long.